The 7 T cell receptor beta chains below come from one sample, sequenced in a study of T cells in Graves' hyperthyroidism and ophthalmopathy. From RNA transcripts, TCR beta CDR3 regions were amplified. Carried out on the TCR CDR3, a first-round RT-PCR used the HTBI primer set. TCRdb reprocessed the multiplex PCR reads via MiXCR and lists one record per CDR3 protein. The sample contains 600,000 to 800,000 distinct CDR3 sequences, around a third of which appear only once. Material for sequencing was blood. All receptors come from a woman in her 40s with Graves' hyperthyroidism.

In its sample, this clonotype was seen many times. This chain joins TRBV6-5 and TRBJ1-5, with D tentatively TRBD1 (5 bases). The CDR3 has 16 residues. Germline CDR1 reads MNHEY; CDR2 reads SVGAGI. Trimming removed 5 bases at V and 0 bases at J, with 14 bases between. Written as DNA, the CDR3 is TGTGCCAGCAGTCCGGGTACAGGTTATAGCAATCAGCCCCAGCATTTT. Protein: CASSPGTGYSNQPQHF.

V is TRBV10-3 and J is TRBJ2-2; unclear D gene. From germline, CDR1 is ENHRY and CDR2 SYGVKD. V dropped 10 bases and J dropped 4 bases, with 16 bases sitting between them. The CDR3 is 14 amino acids. The chain's CDR3 is CASVKGLFTGELFF. DNA of the CDR3: TGTGCCAGCGTAAAGGGTCTGTTCACCGGGGAGCTGTTTTTT.

This sequence joins TRBV11-2 and TRBJ1-2; 7 bases map to TRBD1. The V gene's germline CDR1 is SGHAT and CDR2 FQNNGV. V was clipped by 1 base and J by 4 bases; unmatched bases: 6. The CDR3 runs to 15 residues. CDR3 coding DNA: TGTGCCAGCAGCTTAGGACAGGGACAATTCTATGGCTACACCTTC. It is translated as CASSLGQGQFYGYTF.

A remark on this clonotype: This clone may be a read error of a much larger clone one base away. The chain employs TRBV10-3 and TRBJ1-1; D ambiguous. In germline, CDR1 is ENHRY, CDR2 SYGVKD. The V end was cut by 6 bases, the J end by 4 bases, with 9 bases between. This CDR3 spans 12 amino acids. Written as DNA, the CDR3 is TGTGCCATCAGAGGGTCGACCACTGAAGCTTTCTTT. Translated: CAIRGSTTEAFF.

The J gene is TRBJ1-1, the V gene TRBV20-1; no reliable D call. The CDR3 spans 11 residues. Germline loops: CDR1 DFQATT, CDR2 SNEGSKA (reference sequence). V lost 1 base to trimming and J lost 6 bases, with 6 bases between them. CDR3 sequence (DNA): TGCAGTGCTAGAGTTTCCGCTGAAGCTTTCTTT. It yields the protein CSARVSAEAFF.

This clonotype was counted between two and nine times. The CDR3 DNA reads as TGTGCCAGCAGTTCAACGGACAGGGGCGGGGGCTATGGCTACACCTTC. Translated, it gives CASSSTDRGGGYGYTF. The rearrangement uses TRBV12-3 or TRBV12-4 and TRBJ1-2; 9 positions agree with TRBD1. The CDR3 contains 16 residues. V shed 4 bases and J 4 bases; nucleotides not matched to a gene: 10.

The chain uses TRBV11-2 and TRBJ1-6; possible D gene TRBD1, 5 bases. The CDR3 sequence is 16 residues long. Germline lookup yields CDR1 SGHAT and CDR2 FQNNGV. V lost 4 bases to trimming and J lost 7 bases, with 17 bases between them. For the CDR3, the DNA is TGTGCCAGCAGCTCTCGCCGGGGGGGACTGAATTCACCCCTCCACTTT. This translates into CASSSRRGGLNSPLHF.